This entry concerns a single T cell receptor (beta chain). The CDR3 runs 13 residues. V shed 6 bases and J 9 bases; nucleotides not matched to a gene: 7. Germline V gives CDR1 MNHEY, CDR2 SMNVEV (reference sequence). The data are from a study of OX40 agonist ivuxolimab in advanced cancers. Enrollment shut out patients with autoimmune disease history or systemic immunosuppression. TCRdb's copy holds only in-frame clones and misses some; the assay was immunoSEQ multiplex PCR. Of around 80,000 clones in the sample, about 81% were seen once. The sequence was collected from an adult with an advanced solid tumor such as melanoma, head and neck, liver or kidney cancer. The chain combines TRBV27 with TRBJ2-1; 8 nucleotides align to TRBD1. Source: CD4+ or CD8+ T cells sorted from blood, taken in a trial of the OX40 agonist ivuxolimab. The CDR3 DNA reads as TGTGCCAGCAGCCCCTACAGGGGGAGTGAGCAGTTCTTC. Its translation is CASSPYRGSEQFF.